The 3 T cell receptor beta chains below were found in one sample sequenced in a study of graft-versus-host responses after intestinal transplantation (dated by TCRdb to the early 2020s). What the time point label conveys for this sample: cells obtained before transplantation from donor or recipient. Antigen specificity for these receptors is unknown. The method behind the library was the immunoSEQ multiplex PCR assay. The source is immuneACCESS, and TCRdb retained only in-frame sequences with V and J called. Part of the clones is not carried over; for the studies checked, unresolved V genes explain less than half of this, and the remainder is unexplained. The sample includes around 100,000 clones, with over 85% observed a single time. Together, the top ten hold around 1% of the sample. The sequencing here drew on unstimulated CD8+ T cells sorted from spleen or lymph node cells, taken before intestinal transplant. All receptors come from a human donor who received an intestinal transplant.

The V gene is TRBV5-1, the J gene TRBJ2-1; 8 nucleotides agree with TRBD1. Per germline, CDR1 SGHRS and CDR2 YFSETQ. Trimming at V came to 0 bases and at J to 7 bases, leaving 3 bases not matched to a gene. CDR3 length: 14 amino acids. The CDR3: CASSLGTGWNEQFF. The CDR3 nucleotides read TGCGCCAGCAGCTTGGGGACAGGGTGGAATGAGCAGTTCTTC.

This chain uses TRBV5-4 with TRBJ1-3; the D is unclear. With 4 bases removed from V and 0 bases from J, the gap between germline ends came to 17 bases. The CDR3 sequence is 17 residues long. Germline CDR1 reads SGHNT; CDR2 reads YYREEE (reference sequence). CDR3 sequence reads: CASSDLQTPTSGNTIYF. The CDR3 DNA sequence: TGTGCCAGCAGCGACCTACAGACGCCCACCTCTGGAAACACCATATATTTT.

V and J are TRBV5-6 and TRBJ2-1, with D perhaps TRBD1 or TRBD2 (7 bases each). The CDR3 is 16 residues long. Germline lookup yields CDR1 SGHDT and CDR2 YYEEEE. V lost 2 bases, J lost 7 bases, and 19 bases lay in between. This chain's CDR3 is CASSFPGGARGNEQFF. CDR3 DNA sequence: TGTGCCAGCAGCTTCCCAGGGGGGGCCAGAGGAAATGAGCAGTTCTTC.